This entry lists 9 T cell receptor beta chains sequenced from one sample in a study of shared clonotypes between healthy human individuals. Produced via immunoSEQ multiplex PCR; TCRdb's table is partial and in-frame only. Altogether 560,000 or so clones are present, 96% being singletons, with the ten largest covering roughly 0.1%. Terminally differentiated effector memory CD45RA+ cells were left out of the naive CD8 fraction, which was CD45RO-negative and positively selected for CCR7. The material sequenced was naive CD8+ T cells sorted from blood. These receptors all come from a woman in her 30s in good health.

The V gene is TRBV7-9, the J gene TRBJ2-5; D remains unclear. Trimming stripped 5 bases from V and 5 bases from J, with 21 bases between. Germline V gene sequence: CDR1 SEHNR, CDR2 FQNEAQ (reference sequence). The CDR3 is made up of 16 amino acids. The DNA for the CDR3 is TGTGCCAGCAGCGCCTCCTATCCGGTAGATCTGGAGACCCAGTACTTC. Translated: CASSASYPVDLETQYF.

CDR3 sequence: CASSSRPGESYEQYF. Written as DNA, the CDR3 is TGTGCCAGCAGCTCGAGGCCAGGGGAGTCCTACGAGCAGTACTTC. The rearrangement joins TRBV11-2 to TRBJ2-7, with a tentative D call TRBD1 (6 bases). Germline CDR1 SGHAT, CDR2 FQNNGV. V was clipped by 4 bases and J by 1 base, with 14 bases between them. This CDR3 has 15 amino acids.

This clone came up once. The chain is built from TRBV27 and TRBJ2-7, with D perhaps matching TRBD1 or TRBD2 (6 bases each). V was clipped by 7 bases and J by 3 bases, with 13 bases between them. CDR1 and CDR2 (germline): MNHEY, SMNVEV (reference sequence). This CDR3 has 13 amino acids. CDR3 loop: CASKEGTSYEQYF. The CDR3 DNA is TGTGCCAGCAAGGAGGGGACAAGCTACGAGCAGTACTTC.

J is TRBJ1-5 and V is TRBV5-1, with a tentative D call TRBD1 (5 bases). Germline assignment: CDR1 SGHRS and CDR2 YFSETQ. Trimming stripped 1 base from V and 3 bases from J, with 8 bases between. This CDR3 is built from 14 residues. The CDR3: CASSLRGDNQPQHF. The CDR3 DNA is TGCGCCAGCAGCTTGCGGGGGGACAATCAGCCCCAGCATTTT.

The chain joins TRBV7-9 to TRBJ1-2; 8 bases are shared with TRBD1. CDR3 length: 15 amino acids. Trimming at V came to 1 base and at J to 6 bases, leaving 7 bases not matched to a gene. The germline V gene encodes CDR1 SEHNR and CDR2 FQNEAQ (reference sequence). The CDR3 DNA follows: TGTGCCAGCAGCTTAGTACGGACAGGGAAGGATGGCTACACCTTC. This sequence encodes CASSLVRTGKDGYTF.

The chain employs TRBV6-6 and TRBJ2-6; D unresolved. The CDR3 contains 14 residues. Germline CDR1 and CDR2: MNHNY and SVGAGI (reference sequence). V was shortened by 7 bases and J by 0 bases, with 7 bases between the two germline ends. The chain's CDR3 is CASTISSGANVLTF. The CDR3 DNA reads as TGTGCCAGCACGATAAGCTCTGGGGCCAACGTCCTGACTTTC.

CDR3 bases: TGTGCCTGGGTCCCCGGGACCCTAAACACCGGGGAGCTGTTTTTT. Amino acids: CAWVPGTLNTGELFF. The gene calls are TRBV30 and TRBJ2-2; either TRBD1 or TRBD2 may fit D (5 bases each). The V and J ends lost 5 bases and 2 bases respectively, with 15 bases between them. Germline CDR1 GTSNPN, CDR2 SVGIG (reference sequence). This CDR3 has 15 residues. The variable domain in full, completed from reference TRBV30 and TRBJ2-2, reads SQTIHQWPATLVQPVGSPLSLECTVEGTSNPNLYWYRQAAGRGLQLLFYSVGIGQISSEVPQNLSASRPQDRQFILSSKKLLLSDSGFYLCAWVPGTLNTGELFFGEGSRLTVL.

This chain links TRBV15 with TRBJ2-7; perhaps TRBD1 as D (6 bases). In germline, CDR1 is LNHNV, CDR2 YYDKDF (reference sequence). This CDR3 is built from 16 residues. Deletions cut 5 bases from V and 0 bases from J, with 17 bases between. The CDR3 DNA sequence: TGTGCCACCAGCCCTCTAGGGGGATCCAACTCCTACGAGCAGTACTTC. It translates to CATSPLGGSNSYEQYF.

The chain employs TRBV5-1 and TRBJ1-1; possibly TRBD1 for D (6 bases). This CDR3 has 14 amino acids. The germline V and J ends were trimmed by 7 bases and 3 bases, with 16 bases remaining between them. Germline loops: CDR1 SGHRS, CDR2 YFSETQ. CDR3 in DNA: TGCGCCAGCGGCGAGGGGGGTAGGCACACTGAAGCTTTCTTT. It encodes CASGEGGRHTEAFF.